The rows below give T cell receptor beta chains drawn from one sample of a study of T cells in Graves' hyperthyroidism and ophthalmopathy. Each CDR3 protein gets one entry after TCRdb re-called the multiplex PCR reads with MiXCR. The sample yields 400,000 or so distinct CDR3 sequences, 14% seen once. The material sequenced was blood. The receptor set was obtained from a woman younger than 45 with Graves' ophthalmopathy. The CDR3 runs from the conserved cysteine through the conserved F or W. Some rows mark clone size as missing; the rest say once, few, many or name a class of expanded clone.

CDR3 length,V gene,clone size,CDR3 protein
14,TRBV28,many,CASSPPSVWDEQFF
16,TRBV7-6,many,CASSLLSTGSNEKLFF
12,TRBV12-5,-,CASGLGGREQYF
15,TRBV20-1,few,CSARPRGTSTDTQYF
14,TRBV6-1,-,CASSEMEDNQPQHF
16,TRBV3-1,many,CASSQPSGGGWDEQFF
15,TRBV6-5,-,CASSYSTTDFYGYTF
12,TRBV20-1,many,CSGGANTGELFF
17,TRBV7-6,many,CASSSLGERGFYNEQFF
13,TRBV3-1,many,CASSQVGLDTIYF
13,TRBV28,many,CASSPRQFYGYTF
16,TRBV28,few,CASSPRPLDINYGYTF
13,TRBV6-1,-,CASSEGEAYEQYF
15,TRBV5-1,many,CASSLAPDIPYGYTF
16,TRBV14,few,CASSPHPGKEVDGYTF
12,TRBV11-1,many,CASSGMRSEQYF
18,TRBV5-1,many,CASSLSSRGQGGNTEAFF
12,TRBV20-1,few,CSASFRGDEQYF
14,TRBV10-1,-,CASSGQGGYNEQFF
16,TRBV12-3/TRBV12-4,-,CASSLRTSGGNYEQYF
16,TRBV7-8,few,CASSLVRGPLPYEQYF
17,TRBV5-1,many,CASSFLPKRGAPYEQYF
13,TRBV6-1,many,CASNPRGGQPQHF
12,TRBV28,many,CATDGPNTEAFF
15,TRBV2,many,CASRTRENSNSPLHF